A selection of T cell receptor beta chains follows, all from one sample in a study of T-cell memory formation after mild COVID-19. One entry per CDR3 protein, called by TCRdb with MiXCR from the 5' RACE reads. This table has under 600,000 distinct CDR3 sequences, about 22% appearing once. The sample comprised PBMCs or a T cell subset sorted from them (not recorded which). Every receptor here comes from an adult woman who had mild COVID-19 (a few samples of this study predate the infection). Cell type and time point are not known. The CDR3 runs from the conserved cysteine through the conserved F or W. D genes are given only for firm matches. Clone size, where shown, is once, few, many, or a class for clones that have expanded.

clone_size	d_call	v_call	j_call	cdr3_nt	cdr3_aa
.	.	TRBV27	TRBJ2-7	TGTGCCAGCAGTTTATCCCCACCCACAGGGACCTACGAGCAGTACTTC	CASSLSPPTGTYEQYF
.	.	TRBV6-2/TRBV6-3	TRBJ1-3	TGTGCCAGCAGCCGCCTGGGGGGCCTCTCTGGAAACACCATATATTTT	CASSRLGGLSGNTIYF
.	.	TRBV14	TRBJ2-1	TGTGCCAGCAGCCAGGCGGGAAAGGTTGAGCAGTTCTTC	CASSQAGKVEQFF
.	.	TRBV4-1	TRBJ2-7	TGCGCCAGCAGCCAACCGTCCAGATACTACGAGCAGTACTTC	CASSQPSRYYEQYF
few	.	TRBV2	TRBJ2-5	TGTGCCAGCTTTTGGGAGACCCAGTACTTC	CASFWETQYF
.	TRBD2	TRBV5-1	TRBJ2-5	TGCGCCAGCAGACAAACCGGGACTAGCGGACAAGAGACCCAGTACTTC	CASRQTGTSGQETQYF
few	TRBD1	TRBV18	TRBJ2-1	TGTGCCAGCTCCCCCGGGACAGGGACTCACAATGAGCAGTTCTTC	CASSPGTGTHNEQFF
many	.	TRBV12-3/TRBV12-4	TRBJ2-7	TGTGCCAGCAGTTTTAGGGGCTCCTACGAGCAGTACTTC	CASSFRGSYEQYF
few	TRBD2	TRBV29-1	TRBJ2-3	TGCAGCGGAACTAGCGGGGCCACAGATACGCAGTATTTT	CSGTSGATDTQYF
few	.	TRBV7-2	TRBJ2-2	TGTGCCAGCAGCCCCAGCCGAAACCTGAACACCGGGGAGCTGTTTTTT	CASSPSRNLNTGELFF
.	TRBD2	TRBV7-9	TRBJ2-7	TGTGCCAGCAGCCCTCGGGAGGAAGTCGAGCAGTACTTC	CASSPREEVEQYF
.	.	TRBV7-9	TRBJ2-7	TGTGCCAGCAGCGATGATCCTACCGTTGTGATGGAGCAGTACTTC	CASSDDPTVVMEQYF
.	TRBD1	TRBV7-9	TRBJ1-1	TGTGCCAGCAGGAACCAGGGGGCCAGCACTGAAGCTTTCTTT	CASRNQGASTEAFF
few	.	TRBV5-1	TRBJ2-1	TGCGCCAGCAGCACCCCGCACCTTGACGGAGACAATGAGCAGTTCTTC	CASSTPHLDGDNEQFF
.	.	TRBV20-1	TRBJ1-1	TGCAGTGCTAGAGTCAGGGTCACTGAAGCTTTCTTT	CSARVRVTEAFF
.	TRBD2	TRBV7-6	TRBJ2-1	TGTGCCAGCAGCTTAGGACGGTTGGGTAGCGGGGGAGGCAATGAGCAGTTCTTC	CASSLGRLGSGGGNEQFF
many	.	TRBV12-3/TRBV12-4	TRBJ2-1	TGTGCCAGCACATCGTCAATGGTGCCTACCGGGGATGAGCAGTTCTTC	CASTSSMVPTGDEQFF
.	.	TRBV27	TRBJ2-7	TGTGCCAGCAGTTTATTGGGGAGGTCCTACGAGCAGTACTTC	CASSLLGRSYEQYF
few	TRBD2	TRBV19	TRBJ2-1	TGTGCCAGTAGTAGGCGGGGACTAGCGGATTCCTACAATGAGCAGTTCTTC	CASSRRGLADSYNEQFF
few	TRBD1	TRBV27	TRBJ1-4	TGTGCCAGCGGCGATGGACAGGGGAATGAAAAACTGTTTTTT	CASGDGQGNEKLFF
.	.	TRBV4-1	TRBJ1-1	TGCGCCAGCAGCCAAGGTTTCAGGGCGGGCACTGAAGCTTTCTTT	CASSQGFRAGTEAFF
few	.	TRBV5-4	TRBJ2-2	TGTGCCAGTTTCGAAAAGGGGAGGTATACCGGGGAGCTGTTTTTT	CASFEKGRYTGELFF
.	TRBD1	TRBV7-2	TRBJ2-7	TGTGCCAGCAGCCCCGGGACAGGGTGGGGTTACGAGCAGTACTTC	CASSPGTGWGYEQYF
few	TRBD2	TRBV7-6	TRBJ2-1	TGTGCCAGCAGCTTACGCGCAGCGGGGGGGGATGAGCAGTTCTTC	CASSLRAAGGDEQFF
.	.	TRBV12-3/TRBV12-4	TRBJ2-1	TGTGCCAGCAGTTTATTAGCAGTGAACAATGAGCAGTTCTTC	CASSLLAVNNEQFF
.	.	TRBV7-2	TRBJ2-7	TGTGCCAGCAGCTTAACGTTCGAGCAGTACTTC	CASSLTFEQYF
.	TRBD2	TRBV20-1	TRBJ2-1	TGCAGTGCTAGAGGGGTGGGACTAGCGGGACCCTACAATGAGCAGTTCTTC	CSARGVGLAGPYNEQFF
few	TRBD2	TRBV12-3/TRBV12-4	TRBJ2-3	TGTGCCAGCAGTTCACGGAGACTAGCAGACACAGATACGCAGTATTTT	CASSSRRLADTDTQYF
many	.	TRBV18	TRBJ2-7	TGCGCCAGCAGCCCGACAGGAGCCTACGAGCAGTACTTC	CASSPTGAYEQYF
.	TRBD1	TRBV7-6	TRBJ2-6	TGTGCCAGCAGCTTAAGGGGACAGGGGAGTGCCTCTGGGGCCAACGTCCTGACTTTC	CASSLRGQGSASGANVLTF
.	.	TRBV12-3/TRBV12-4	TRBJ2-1	TGTGCCAGCAGCCCCGCCTTAGCAGTGAATGAGCAGTTCTTC	CASSPALAVNEQFF
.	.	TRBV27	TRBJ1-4	TGTGCCAGCAGTTTATCTGGGCAAACGGGGACTAATGAAAAACTGTTTTTT	CASSLSGQTGTNEKLFF
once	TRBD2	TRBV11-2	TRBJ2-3	TGTGCCAGCAGCTGGATCTTGGGGACTAGCGGGGGGGCCTGGACAGATACGCAGTATTTT	CASSWILGTSGGAWTDTQYF
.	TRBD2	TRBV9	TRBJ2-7	TGTGCCAGCAGCCTCTCCAGCGGGGCTTACGAGCAGTACTTC	CASSLSSGAYEQYF
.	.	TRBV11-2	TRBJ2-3	TGTGCCAGCAGCTCCCCCGGGGGTACTTACGACCCAGATACGCAGTATTTT	CASSSPGGTYDPDTQYF
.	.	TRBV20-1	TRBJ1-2	TGCAGTGGGTTTAACAGGGCGAACTATGGCTACACCTTC	CSGFNRANYGYTF
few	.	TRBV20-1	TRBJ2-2	TGCAGTGCCCGAGAGGGAAGGGGCACCGGGGAGCTGTTTTTT	CSAREGRGTGELFF
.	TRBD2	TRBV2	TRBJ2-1	TGTGCCAGCAGTGCCCCCGGGACTAGCGGGGGTTCGTACAATGAGCAGTTCTTC	CASSAPGTSGGSYNEQFF
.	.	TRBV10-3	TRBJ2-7	TGTGCCATCAGTGAGCGCTACGAGCAGTACTTC	CAISERYEQYF
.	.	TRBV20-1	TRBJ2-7	TGCAGTGCTAACTTCGGCGGGACTTACGAGCAGTACTTC	CSANFGGTYEQYF
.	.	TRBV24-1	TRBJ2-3	TGTGCCACCAGTGATTTGCCCCGGGGGAGCACAGATACGCAGTATTTT	CATSDLPRGSTDTQYF
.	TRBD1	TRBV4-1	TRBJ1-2	TGCGCCAGCAGCCCCGTAGGACAGGGGCGATCGAATGGCTACACCTTC	CASSPVGQGRSNGYTF
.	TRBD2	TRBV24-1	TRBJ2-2	TGTGCCACCAGTGACACTACTAGCGGGAGAGCCGGGGAGCTGTTTTTT	CATSDTTSGRAGELFF
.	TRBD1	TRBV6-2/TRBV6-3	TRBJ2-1	TGTGCCAGCAGTTACCTAGCTAGGGGGCAGAATGAGCAGTTCTTC	CASSYLARGQNEQFF
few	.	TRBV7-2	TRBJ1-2	TGTGCCAGCAGCTTAGTGTCGGCCTCGGATGGCTACACCTTC	CASSLVSASDGYTF
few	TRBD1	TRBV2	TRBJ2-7	TGTGCCAGCAAGGAGAGGACAGGTAGTACCTACGAGCAGTACTTC	CASKERTGSTYEQYF
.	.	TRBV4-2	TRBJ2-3	TGTGCCAGCAGCCAAGATGAAGGACTAGGGGGAAATACGCAGTATTTT	CASSQDEGLGGNTQYF
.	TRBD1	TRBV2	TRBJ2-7	TGTGCCAGCAGTGAAGAATGGGGGACAGGGGAATACGAGCAGTACTTC	CASSEEWGTGEYEQYF
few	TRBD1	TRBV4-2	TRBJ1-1	TGTGCCAGCAGCCAAGCAGGGGGGAACACTGAAGCTTTCTTT	CASSQAGGNTEAFF
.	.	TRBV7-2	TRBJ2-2	TGTGCCAGCAACAACAGGGCCCTGTTTGTCGGGGAGCTGTTTTTT	CASNNRALFVGELFF